This T cell receptor (beta chain) was identified in a study of CXCR3-negative and CXCR3-positive naive CD8 T cells. Carrying UMI labels, the TRB cDNA libraries were prepared through 5' RACE. TCRdb re-called the 5' RACE reads and catalogs CDR3 proteins one per entry, DNA excluded. Its table lists about 6,700 distinct CDR3 sequences. Notes on the study in general: Memory CD8+ cells had much lower diversity, and both naive subsets had comparably high diversity. The TRBV-TRBJ usage of naive CXCR3-negative and CXCR3-positive cells was similar, but that of memory cells differed.

This clonotype shows up as medium-sized (0.01 to 0.1%) by frequency. The antigen is unknown. The CDR3 sequence is 13 residues long. The germline V gene has CDR1 SQVTM and CDR2 ANQGSEA. The sequence derives from a human donor in good health. Some clones in this sample may be carry-over from other donors' samples. The V and J genes are TRBV29-1 and TRBJ2-7. Material: naive CXCR3- CD8+ T cells from blood. The sample's subset: CD45RO-CCR7+CD27+CD95- naive CD8+ T cells lacking CXCR3 (TNR3-). CDR3 residues: CSVEFEESYEQYF.